This TCR beta chain was identified in a study of cytomegalovirus exposure and HLA in healthy donors. Germline V gives CDR1 MNHEY, CDR2 SVGAGI. Trimming took 0 bases from V and 3 from J; bases not matched to a gene: 6. This CDR3 has 16 amino acids. Both 60 Vbeta primers and 13 Jbeta primers went into the PCR. Sequencing used immunoSEQ multiplex PCR; TCRdb keeps in-frame clones, though not all of them. This sample carries approximately 82,000 clones, with approximately 1.6% going to the ten biggest clones. The sample consisted of PBMCs. The sequence was collected from a woman in her fifties or sixties in good health and CMV-seronegative. This chain links TRBV6-5 with TRBJ2-3; 7 bases are shared with TRBD1. This CDR3 reads CASSYSRGQQTDTQYF. CDR3 nucleotides: TGTGCCAGCAGTTACTCGAGGGGACAGCAAACAGATACGCAGTATTTT.